Below are 16 T cell receptor beta chains sequenced from a single sample in a study of patients and donors after allogeneic stem cell transplantation. TCRdb passed the RT-PCR reads through MiXCR, listing each CDR3 protein once. This sample has roughly 880,000 distinct CDR3 sequences, with about 20% found just once. Input material: blood, either unsorted or a sorted T cell fraction (not recorded which). These receptors were taken from a human donor who was either an allogeneic HSCT recipient or a stem cell or donor lymphocyte infusion donor (not recorded which). It is not recorded whose cells these are; they may come from a transplant donor.

This clonotype occurred a few times. The chain employs TRBV9 and TRBJ2-5; TRBD2 is a possible D gene (5 bases). Trimming removed 0 bases from V and 4 bases from J, with 13 bases in between. Per the germline V gene, CDR1 is SGDLS and CDR2 is YYNGEE. There are 15 residues in the CDR3. CDR3 sequence (DNA): TGTGCCAGCAGCGTAGGAGTAGCGTCGGTAGAGACCCAGTACTTC. This codes for CASSVGVASVETQYF.

The rearrangement links TRBV18 to TRBJ2-2; D perhaps matches TRBD1 (6 bases). The V end lost 6 bases, the J end lost 0 bases, and 11 bases lay between the germline ends. This CDR3 contains 15 residues. CDR1 is KGHSH, CDR2 LQKENI, per germline. CDR3 sequence: CASSSGTSNTGELFF. CDR3 coding DNA: TGTGCCAGCTCGTCCGGGACATCGAACACCGGGGAGCTGTTTTTT.

The chain has TRBV9 and TRBJ2-1, with a tentative D call TRBD2 (5 bases). The CDR3 extends over 16 amino acids. Germline values: CDR1 SGDLS, CDR2 YYNGEE. The V end was cut by 0 bases, the J end by 9 bases, with 19 bases between. CDR3 nucleotides: TGTGCCAGCAGCGTAGTGGGTAGCCCACCGGGGATTGAGCAGTTCTTC. It translates to CASSVVGSPPGIEQFF.

This clonotype appeared a few times. This chain links TRBV1 with TRBJ2-7; the table's D call, TRBD1, has no DNA check behind it. TRBV1 corresponds to a pseudogene. The CDR3 totals 14 residues. The CDR3 nucleotides read TGCACCAGCAGCCCGGACAGGTTCCTAGACGAGCAGTACTTC. Translated, it gives CTSSPDRFLDEQYF.

The sample holds a few counts of this clonotype. The rearrangement links TRBV11-1 to TRBJ2-2; 13 nucleotides line up with TRBD2. V lost 4 bases and J lost 0; bases outside the gene matches: 5. The CDR3 spans 18 residues. Germline CDR1 and CDR2: SGHAT and FQDESV (reference sequence). The CDR3 protein is CASSSTSGGQPNTGELFF. The CDR3 nucleotides are TGTGCCAGCAGCTCGACTAGCGGGGGGCAACCGAACACCGGGGAGCTGTTTTTT.

This clonotype was detected many times. The V gene is TRBV15, the J gene TRBJ2-3; D is unclear. V was cut by 0 bases and J by 1 base, with 5 bases left in between. The CDR3 is 14 residues long. Per the germline V gene, CDR1 is LNHNV and CDR2 is YYDKDF (reference sequence). The CDR3 here is CATSRDLGTDTQYF. The CDR3 region has the DNA TGTGCCACCAGCAGAGATCTCGGCACAGATACGCAGTATTTT.

This clonotype was picked up a small number of times. The DNA of the CDR3 is TGCAGTGCTAGAGACCCCGGGACTCTGAGCTCCTACAATGAGCAGTTCTTC. The encoded protein is CSARDPGTLSSYNEQFF. The chain links TRBV20-1 to TRBJ2-1; maybe TRBD2 (6 bases). V lost 0 bases, J lost 0 bases, and 15 bases lay in between. Germline V gives CDR1 DFQATT, CDR2 SNEGSKA (reference sequence). The CDR3 extends over 17 amino acids.

This chain joins TRBV7-2 and TRBJ2-5; 8 positions match TRBD2. This CDR3 spans 14 amino acids. V trimming: 5 bases; J trimming: 5 bases; junction bases outside the gene matches: 7. Germline values: CDR1 SGHTA, CDR2 FQGNSA. CDR3 DNA sequence: TGTGCCAGCAGCGGTCGGGGGGGAGTTGAGACCCAGTACTTC. Protein sequence: CASSGRGGVETQYF.

This clonotype was seen just once. The chain combines TRBV7-9 with TRBJ1-1, with D possibly TRBD1 on 5 matching bases. Between the trimmed V and J ends, which lost 1 base and 0 bases, there was a span of 15 bases. Germline values: CDR1 SEHNR, CDR2 FQNEAQ (reference sequence). This CDR3 contains 17 residues. The CDR3 protein is CASSLGMRGGMNTEAFF. CDR3 sequence (DNA): TGTGCCAGCAGCTTAGGTATGCGTGGGGGTATGAACACTGAAGCTTTCTTT.

This chain uses TRBV25-1 with TRBJ2-1; D not resolved. V was trimmed by 5 bases and J by 4 bases, leaving 15 bases between them. This CDR3 contains 15 residues. The germline CDR1 and CDR2 sequences are MGHDK and SYGVNS. CDR3 nucleotides: TGTGCCAGCAGTACGCTAGTTGTGGCATACAATGAGCAGTTCTTC. Its translation: CASSTLVVAYNEQFF.

This clonotype was detected ten times or more. V usage is TRBV29-1 and J usage is TRBJ2-7; D is tentatively TRBD1 or TRBD2 (5 bases each). V was trimmed by 3 bases and J by 4 bases, leaving 10 bases between them. Germline assignment: CDR1 SQVTM and CDR2 ANQGSEA. The CDR3 consists of 12 residues. The CDR3 DNA reads TGCAGCGTTGAGGGGGTCGGTTACGAGCAGTACTTC. Its protein is CSVEGVGYEQYF.

This clonotype was detected a few times. The genes are TRBV5-1 and TRBJ2-1; 9 nucleotides align to TRBD1. The CDR3 runs 16 residues. Germline V gives CDR1 SGHRS, CDR2 YFSETQ. Losses at the gene ends were 4 bases for V and 4 bases for J; bases not matched to a gene: 9. In DNA form, the CDR3 reads TGCGCCAGCAGCCCAGTCGGGGGACAGGGATACAATGAGCAGTTCTTC. The encoded protein is CASSPVGGQGYNEQFF.

This clonotype was picked up a small number of times. The chain uses TRBV10-3 and TRBJ2-7; 7 nucleotides align to TRBD2. V lost 4 bases, J lost 6 bases, and 3 bases stayed unmatched. Germline assignment: CDR1 ENHRY and CDR2 SYGVKD. This CDR3 comprises 12 residues. The CDR3 nucleotides are TGTGCCATCAGTGGGGGGGGTCCCGAGCAGTACTTC. Protein sequence: CAISGGGPEQYF.

This clonotype was observed a handful of times. The chain uses TRBV6-5 and TRBJ2-7; D not certain. The CDR3 is made up of 15 amino acids. CDR1 is MNHEY, CDR2 SVGAGI, per germline. V gave up 3 bases and J gave up 0 bases, with 12 bases separating them. The CDR3 nucleotides read TGTGCCAGCAGTTATGCGGCAGCCTTCTCCTACGAGCAGTACTTC. Residues: CASSYAAAFSYEQYF.

This rearrangement joins TRBV5-1 to TRBJ2-1; TRBD1 matches 10 bases. This CDR3 contains 16 residues. CDR1 is SGHRS and CDR2 is YFSETQ in the germline V gene. Trimming at V came to 0 bases and at J to 3 bases, leaving 3 bases not matched to a gene. Written as DNA, the CDR3 is TGCGCCAGCAGCTTGGAGAGGACAGGGGGCTACAATGAGCAGTTCTTC. Its protein is CASSLERTGGYNEQFF.

The V gene is TRBV14, the J gene TRBJ2-1, with D possibly matching TRBD1 (5 bases). Germline CDR1 and CDR2: SGHDN and FVKESK. There are 18 residues in the CDR3. Trimming took 3 bases from V and 3 from J, leaving 21 bases between them. CDR3 sequence reads: CASSQGVQGMGIYNEQFF. CDR3 sequence (DNA): TGTGCCAGCAGCCAGGGTGTTCAGGGCATGGGGATCTACAATGAGCAGTTCTTC.